Following are 27 T cell receptor beta chains from one sample sequenced in a study of CD4 T cells in relation to SARS-CoV-2 and coronaviruses (dated by TCRdb to 2020 to 2023). Receptors were amplified or captured by the immunoSEQ multiplex PCR assay. TCRdb re-hosts the immuneACCESS table, in-frame sequences only. Its copies lack some clones; in the studies checked, an unresolved V gene accounts for under half of them, and the cause for the rest is not known. Recorded for this sample are 25,000 to 35,000 clones; about 70% of them occurred a single time. The ten largest clones take up 15% to 20% of the sample. CD4+ T cells from unexposed donors were collected before the COVID-19 pandemic (2011-2018). Following 10 days of culture, the EasySep CD4+ T cell isolation kit was used to isolate CD4+ T cells. These TCRs' antigens remain unknown. Material: CD4+ T cells from PBMCs, cultured in vitro. The receptors originated from a human donor in good health.

The V gene is TRBV29-1, the J gene TRBJ2-5; the match to TRBD1 covers 7 bases. The junction had 3 bases not matched to a gene; V was cut back by 4 bases and J by 1 base. Germline loops: CDR1 SQVTM, CDR2 ANQGSEA. The CDR3 consists of 13 residues. CDR3 DNA: TGCAGCGTTGCCAGACAGGGCCAAGAGACCCAGTACTTC. Translation gives CSVARQGQETQYF. Full variable domain (missing parts from reference TRBV29-1 and TRBJ2-5): SAVISQKPSRDICQRGTSLTIQCQVDSQVTMMFWYRQQPGQSLTLIATANQGSEATYESGFVIDKFPISRPNLTFSTLTVSNMSPEDSSIYLCSVARQGQETQYFGPGTRLLVL.

The chain joins TRBV18 to TRBJ2-6; possibly TRBD2 for D (7 bases). Looked up from germline, CDR1 is KGHSH and CDR2 is LQKENI. The CDR3 contains 18 residues. Trimming pared 3 bases from V and 0 bases from J, leaving 15 bases between. The CDR3 spells CASSPIRGASSGANVLTF. The CDR3 nucleotides read TGTGCCAGCTCACCCATCCGGGGGGCCTCCTCTGGGGCCAACGTCCTGACTTTC.

The rearrangement joins TRBV10-3 to TRBJ2-7; D is undetermined. V gave up 10 bases and J gave up 2 bases, with 9 bases separating them. Germline V lookup: CDR1 ENHRY, CDR2 SYGVKD. The CDR3 covers 11 residues. The CDR3 nucleotides are TGTGCCACCGGGCAGACCTACGAGCAGTACTTC. Translating it yields CATGQTYEQYF.

The count of this clone is one. V usage is TRBV29-1 and J usage is TRBJ2-7; 7 bases agree with TRBD2. CDR3 length equals 12 residues. Per germline, CDR1 SQVTM and CDR2 ANQGSEA. V dropped 6 bases and J dropped 2; count of bases not matched to a gene: 4. The CDR3 sequence is CSVLSGAYEQYF. CDR3 nucleotide sequence: TGCAGCGTACTAAGCGGGGCCTACGAGCAGTACTTC.

This clone was picked up a small number of times. This rearrangement joins TRBV29-1 to TRBJ2-1; D is ambiguous. Trimming pared 1 base from V and 0 bases from J, leaving 7 bases between. CDR1 and CDR2 from the germline V gene are SQVTM and ANQGSEA. CDR3 length: 14 residues. The CDR3 bases are TGCAGCGTTGAAGCCCGACCCTCCTACAATGAGCAGTTCTTC. It codes for CSVEARPSYNEQFF.

This sequence joins TRBV19 and TRBJ2-5; D tentatively reads TRBD1 or TRBD2 (5 bases each). The CDR3 has 15 amino acids. Germline V CDR1 and CDR2: LNHDA, SQIVND (reference sequence). Deletions cut 5 bases from V and 2 bases from J, with 15 bases between. The CDR3 DNA reads as TGTGCCAGTAGTTGGGCAGGGACCTCTCAAGAGACCCAGTACTTC. Protein sequence: CASSWAGTSQETQYF. Complete variable domain (other parts from reference TRBV19 and TRBJ2-5): DGGITQSPKYLFRKEGQNVTLSCEQNLNHDAMYWYRQDPGQGLRLIYYSQIVNDFQKGDIAEGYSVSREKKESFPLTVTSAQKNPTAFYLCASSWAGTSQETQYFGPGTRLLVL.

The table lists this clone with a count of one. The rearrangement uses TRBV12-3 or TRBV12-4 and TRBJ2-4; unclear D gene. Between the trimmed V and J ends, which lost 7 bases and 3 bases, there was a span of 10 bases. CDR3 length: 13 amino acids. The CDR3 region is CASTDRDKNIQYF. The CDR3 coding sequence is TGTGCCAGCACCGATCGTGACAAAAACATTCAGTACTTC.

The chain has TRBV9 and TRBJ1-2; D not resolved. CDR1 and CDR2 (germline): SGDLS, YYNGEE. V lost 4 bases to trimming and J lost 0 bases, with 13 bases between them. The CDR3 is made up of 15 amino acids. CDR3 loop: CASSPKLRSNYGYTF. CDR3 nucleotide sequence: TGTGCCAGCAGCCCGAAATTGAGGTCTAACTATGGCTACACCTTC.

The J gene is TRBJ1-2, the V gene TRBV6-5, with D tentatively TRBD1 (6 bases). With 6 bases removed from V and 4 bases from J, the gap between germline ends came to 18 bases. Germline V gives CDR1 MNHEY, CDR2 SVGAGI. The CDR3 spans 15 residues. CDR3: CASRVDRSTPYGYTF. In DNA, the CDR3 is TGTGCCAGCAGAGTCGACAGGAGCACCCCCTATGGCTACACCTTC.

The V call is TRBV7-2, the J call TRBJ1-3; the D gene is possibly TRBD1 (6 bases). Germline V CDR1 and CDR2: SGHTA, FQGNSA. The CDR3 is 16 residues long. The V end lost 4 bases, the J end lost 0 bases, and 13 bases lay between the germline ends. CDR3 coding DNA: TGTGCCAGCAGCTACTATCTACAGGGCTCTGGAAACACCATATATTTT. Protein product: CASSYYLQGSGNTIYF. Together with reference TRBV7-2 and TRBJ1-3, the CDR3 gives the full variable domain: GAGVSQSPSNKVTEKGKDVELRCDPISGHTALYWYRQSLGQGLEFLIYFQGNSAPDKSGLPSDRFSAERTGGSVSTLTIQRTQQEDSAVYLCASSYYLQGSGNTIYFGEGSWLTVV.

The J gene is TRBJ2-1, the V gene TRBV19; possible D gene TRBD2, 6 bases. The CDR3 covers 15 residues. Trimming shortened V by 0 bases and J by 3 bases, and 9 bases separated the two germline ends. Germline V gives CDR1 LNHDA, CDR2 SQIVND (reference sequence). CDR3 nucleotides: TGTGCCAGTAGTATAGACGGGGGAATCTACAATGAGCAGTTCTTC. Its translation is CASSIDGGIYNEQFF.

The chain combines TRBV4-2 with TRBJ2-3; no definite D call. In germline, CDR1 is LGHNA, CDR2 YNFKEQ. The V end lost 0 bases, the J end lost 4 bases, and 8 bases lay between the germline ends. The CDR3 extends over 14 amino acids. The CDR3 is CASSQEGNADTQYF. The CDR3 DNA follows: TGTGCCAGCAGCCAAGAAGGAAATGCAGATACGCAGTATTTT.

V usage is TRBV11-2 and J usage is TRBJ1-4; D might be TRBD1 (5 bases). Germline V gene lookup returns CDR1 SGHAT and CDR2 FQNNGV. The germline V and J ends were trimmed by 5 bases and 15 bases, with 25 bases remaining between them. This CDR3 region has 15 residues. CDR3 bases: TGTGCCAGCAGCAGCATATCCGGGACGCCCCGCCGCGTGTTTTTT. Translated: CASSSISGTPRRVFF.

This clone was observed a few times. The chain has TRBV18 and TRBJ1-5; 11 nucleotides line up with TRBD1. This CDR3 is built from 16 residues. V dropped 3 bases and J dropped 3; count of bases not matched to a gene: 4. The germline CDR1 and CDR2 sequences are KGHSH and LQKENI. The CDR3 protein is CASSPMDRGLNQPQHF. In DNA, the CDR3 is TGTGCCAGCTCACCCATGGACAGGGGGCTCAATCAGCCCCAGCATTTT.

The CDR3 DNA sequence: TGCAGCGGACGGACAGGAATGGAAACTGAAGCTTTCTTT. This translates into CSGRTGMETEAFF. This chain connects TRBV29-1 to TRBJ1-1; 7 nucleotides line up with TRBD1. CDR3 length: 13 amino acids. V lost 7 bases, J lost 5 bases, and 10 bases stayed unmatched. Germline loops: CDR1 SQVTM, CDR2 ANQGSEA.

The CDR3 region is CAWSKTSGTGELFF. Written as DNA, the CDR3 is TGTGCCTGGAGTAAGACTAGCGGTACCGGGGAGCTGTTTTTT. The rearrangement joins TRBV30 to TRBJ2-2; 9 nucleotides align to TRBD2. Germline-derived CDR1 and CDR2 are GTSNPN and SVGIG (reference sequence). With 2 bases clipped from V and 5 bases from J, the junction kept 3 bases outside the gene matches. This CDR3 has 14 amino acids.

The chain links TRBV20-1 to TRBJ2-7; TRBD2 aligns across 9 bases. The CDR3 extends over 16 amino acids. Germline V gene lookup returns CDR1 DFQATT and CDR2 SNEGSKA (reference sequence). The J segment lost 3 bases and the V segment lost 3 bases, leaving 12 bases of the junction unmatched. Here the CDR3 reads CSASLGSGGGDYEQYF. The CDR3 bases are TGCAGTGCTAGTTTAGGGTCGGGCGGGGGGGACTACGAGCAGTACTTC.

The chain couples TRBV25-1 to TRBJ2-4; no clear D. V was cut by 0 bases and J by 6 bases, with 9 bases left in between. The CDR3 length is 14 residues. Germline V gene data show CDR1 as MGHDK and CDR2 as SYGVNS. The CDR3 loop reads CASSEYTQPNIQYF. CDR3 coding DNA: TGTGCCAGCAGTGAATATACCCAGCCAAACATTCAGTACTTC.

The rearrangement links TRBV19 to TRBJ2-2; 7 nucleotides line up with TRBD2. The CDR3 covers 16 residues. The germline V gene encodes CDR1 LNHDA and CDR2 SQIVND (reference sequence). V shed 2 bases, J shed 2 bases, and the junction held 5 bases outside the gene matches. The CDR3 DNA is TGTGCCAGTAGTATACCGGGAGGACGAAACACCGGGGAGCTGTTTTTT. Translation gives CASSIPGGRNTGELFF.

The genes are TRBV5-6 and TRBJ1-1; D is perhaps TRBD1 (5 bases). Germline V gene lookup returns CDR1 SGHDT and CDR2 YYEEEE. The V gene lost 0 bases and the J gene lost 11 bases, with 17 bases spanning the gap. The CDR3 runs 14 residues. CDR3 sequence: CASSLGTGKLSAFF. The CDR3 DNA reads TGTGCCAGCAGCTTGGGCACAGGCAAACTGAGCGCTTTCTTT.

The gene calls are TRBV6-1 and TRBJ2-3, with 8 bases fitting TRBD1. V lost 2 bases, J lost 7 bases, and 11 bases stayed unmatched. This CDR3 region has 16 residues. Per germline, CDR1 MNHNS and CDR2 SASEGT. The CDR3 region is CASSETRQGPLNTQYF. The CDR3 DNA follows: TGTGCCAGCAGTGAAACCCGACAGGGGCCGCTGAATACGCAGTATTTT.

The V gene is TRBV5-1, the J gene TRBJ1-6, with a possible D match to TRBD1 (6 bases). Germline lookup yields CDR1 SGHRS and CDR2 YFSETQ. With 3 bases removed from V and 13 bases from J, the gap between germline ends came to 23 bases. The CDR3 extends over 16 amino acids. CDR3 DNA sequence: TGCGCCAGCAGCTCAGGACCAGACAGGAGTAATCCTCCCCTCCACTTT. Translating gives CASSSGPDRSNPPLHF.

This chain joins TRBV4-1 and TRBJ1-2, with TRBD1 as a possible D gene (5 bases). This CDR3 comprises 16 residues. The V and J ends lost 4 bases and 4 bases respectively, with 19 bases between them. Germline lookup yields CDR1 MGHRA and CDR2 YSYEKL. The CDR3 spells CASSPGPRTHFYGYTF. The CDR3 bases are TGCGCCAGCAGCCCGGGACCGCGGACTCATTTCTATGGCTACACCTTC.

J is TRBJ1-3 and V is TRBV19, with D perhaps matching TRBD1 (6 bases). CDR1 LNHDA and CDR2 SQIVND come from the germline V gene (reference sequence). This CDR3 is 14 amino acids long. Deletions cut 7 bases from V and 2 bases from J, with 12 bases between. The CDR3 coding sequence is TGTGCCAGTAAGAGGGGGGAGCCTGGAAACACCATATATTTT. Translating gives CASKRGEPGNTIYF.

The chain has TRBV25-1 and TRBJ2-2, with 8 nucleotides matching TRBD1. The V segment lost 3 bases and the J segment 1 base; nucleotides outside the gene matches: 4. Germline values: CDR1 MGHDK, CDR2 SYGVNS. The length of the CDR3 is 16 residues. As DNA, the CDR3 is TGTGCCAGCAGTGATCCCGGGACAGGGAACACCGGGGAGCTGTTTTTT. It encodes CASSDPGTGNTGELFF.

The chain combines TRBV29-1 with TRBJ2-7; 10 bases agree with TRBD2. CDR3 length equals 13 residues. Per the germline V gene, CDR1 is SQVTM and CDR2 is ANQGSEA. Unmatched junction bases numbered 4, after V lost 5 bases and J lost 3 bases. CDR3 amino acids: CSVRSSGSYEQYF. CDR3 bases: TGCAGCGTTCGATCTAGCGGGAGCTACGAGCAGTACTTC.

V usage is TRBV5-6 and J usage is TRBJ2-6; 9 bases are a match to TRBD1. In germline, CDR1 is SGHDT, CDR2 YYEEEE. The CDR3 contains 17 residues. V was pared by 7 bases and J by 0 bases, with 8 bases of the junction left unmatched. This CDR3 reads CASATGGLYSGANVLTF. Here the CDR3 DNA reads TGTGCCAGCGCTACAGGGGGCTTATACTCTGGGGCCAACGTCCTGACTTTC.